These 22 T cell receptor beta chains share one sample of origin, sequenced in a study of Graves' ophthalmopathy and Graves' hyperthyroidism (dated by TCRdb to the late 2010s). Sequencing was performed on an Illumina HiSeq 2000. For repertoire sequencing, TCR beta CDR3 regions were amplified from RNA transcripts. The first round of RT-PCR was done with HTBI primers and the Qiagen OneStep RT-PCR kit, and was followed by a second round of multiplex PCR, then size selection and purification. TCRdb reprocessed the public reads (quality trimming at Q25 with fastp, clone calling with MiXCR) and kept in-frame beta chains. Each record represents a unique CDR3 protein, reported with the most common genes and DNA among its rows. The table for this sample lists around 660,000 distinct CDR3 sequences; about 40% of them were counted only once. The ten largest clonotypes hold about 3.3% of the sample. Sequenced: peripheral blood. These receptors all come from an adult man with Graves' ophthalmopathy.

This clonotype appeared a few times. The chain is built from TRBV5-1 and TRBJ1-1; D perhaps matches TRBD1 (6 bases). V was shortened by 3 bases and J by 5 bases, with 17 bases between the two germline ends. Germline V gene sequence: CDR1 SGHRS, CDR2 YFSETQ. This CDR3 has 15 amino acids. CDR3 DNA sequence: TGCGCCAGCAGCTCTGACCCAGGGGCCCAAACTGAAGCTTTCTTT. Protein sequence: CASSSDPGAQTEAFF.

In this sample, this clonotype turned up many times. The V gene is TRBV2, the J gene TRBJ2-5, with D perhaps TRBD1 (6 bases). V lost 9 bases to trimming and J lost 7 bases, with 15 bases between them. Germline V CDR1 and CDR2: SNHLY, FYNNEI. This CDR3 is 12 amino acids long. The CDR3 spells CARQGSSGTQYF. The CDR3 DNA follows: TGTGCCAGACAGGGATCCTCGGGGACCCAGTACTTC.

Regarding this clonotype: Sequence at one end of the junction differs from germline and may be a read error. The J gene is TRBJ2-7, the V gene TRBV10-3; tentatively, D is TRBD2 (7 bases). Germline V gene lookup returns CDR1 ENHRY and CDR2 SYGVKD. The CDR3 loop spans 14 amino acids. The CDR3 DNA sequence: TGTGCCAGCAGTCTGGCGGGGGCGCGCTACGAGCAGTACTTC. Its translation is CASSLAGARYEQYF.

This clonotype has a count of ten or more. V usage is TRBV5-5 and J usage is TRBJ1-4; TRBD1 might be the D (5 bases). Trimming shortened V by 4 bases and J by 3 bases, and 10 bases separated the two germline ends. The germline gives CDR1 SGHKS, CDR2 YYEKEE (reference sequence). This CDR3 contains 14 residues. The chain's CDR3 is CASSLGQANEKLFF. CDR3 nucleotides: TGTGCCAGCAGCCTAGGACAAGCTAATGAAAAACTGTTTTTT. The whole variable domain, remainder taken from reference TRBV5-5 and TRBJ1-4, is DAGVTQSPTHLIKTRGQQVTLRCSPISGHKSVSWYQQVLGQGPQFIFQYYEKEERGRGNFPDRFSARQFPNYSSELNVNALLLGDSALYLCASSLGQANEKLFFGSGTQLSVL.

This clonotype was counted ten times or more. The J gene is TRBJ1-1, the V gene TRBV13, with no clear D. The V end was cut by 2 bases, the J end by 2 bases, with 9 bases between. The germline CDR1 and CDR2 sequences are PRHDT and FYEKMQ (reference sequence). The CDR3 has 14 amino acids. The CDR3 loop reads CASSLHRNNTEAFF. The DNA of the CDR3 is TGTGCCAGCAGCTTACATCGGAACAACACTGAAGCTTTCTTT.

Comment on this clonotype: A read error may be the cause here, since a much bigger clone is one base away. The chain joins TRBV7-2 to TRBJ1-2, with 11 bases that match TRBD1. This CDR3 is built from 15 residues. J was trimmed by 6 bases and V by 5 bases; bases with no gene match: 8. CDR1 is SGHTA, CDR2 FQGNSA, per germline. The CDR3 spells CASSAGTGGADGYTF. CDR3 DNA: TGTGCCAGCAGCGCAGGGACAGGGGGTGCCGATGGCTACACCTTC.

This clonotype has ten or more counts. The V call is TRBV2, the J call TRBJ1-2, with 8 bases matching TRBD1. The CDR3 consists of 17 residues. Germline V CDR1 and CDR2: SNHLY, FYNNEI. V shed 6 bases, J shed 3 bases, and the junction held 15 bases outside the gene matches. CDR3 amino acids: CASSPLGQGVRYYGYTF. DNA of the CDR3: TGTGCCAGCAGCCCCCTTGGACAGGGCGTAAGATACTATGGCTACACCTTC. Complete variable domain (other parts from reference TRBV2 and TRBJ1-2): EPEVTQTPSHQVTQMGQEVILRCVPISNHLYFYWYRQILGQKVEFLVSFYNNEISEKSEIFDDQFSVERPDGSNFTLKIRSTKLEDSAMYFCASSPLGQGVRYYGYTFGSGTRLTVV.

This chain links TRBV2 with TRBJ1-5, with 9 bases identical to TRBD1. Germline CDR1 is SNHLY and CDR2 is FYNNEI. This CDR3 is built from 15 residues. After removal of 6 bases from V and 5 bases from J, the junction contained 8 bases not matched to a gene. The CDR3 DNA reads TGTGCCAGCAGCTTAGGGACAGGGTACCATCAGCCCCAGCATTTT. Translating it yields CASSLGTGYHQPQHF.

In its sample, this clonotype was seen many times. J is TRBJ1-1 and V is TRBV7-8; 10 nucleotides agree with TRBD1. CDR3 length: 15 amino acids. Trimming took 5 bases from V and 3 from J; bases not matched to a gene: 6. Germline CDR1 SGHVS, CDR2 FQNEAQ. CDR3: CASSLDRGLDTEAFF. The CDR3 DNA is TGTGCCAGCAGCCTCGACAGGGGGCTGGACACTGAAGCTTTCTTT.

The sample holds many counts of this clonotype. The rearrangement uses TRBV7-9 and TRBJ1-3; D ambiguous. CDR3 length equals 16 residues. V shed 3 bases and J shed 1 base, with 13 bases lying between them. In germline, CDR1 is SEHNR, CDR2 FQNEAQ (reference sequence). The CDR3 protein is CASSFSLVASGNTIYF. CDR3 sequence (DNA): TGTGCCAGCAGCTTTTCGCTTGTGGCGTCTGGAAACACCATATATTTT.

The chain combines TRBV7-8 with TRBJ2-2, with 7 bases that match TRBD2. Germline V gene sequence: CDR1 SGHVS, CDR2 FQNEAQ. V lost 8 bases and J lost 4; bases outside the gene matches: 13. This CDR3 region has 16 residues. The CDR3 region is CASSPPSGAFTGELFF. CDR3 in DNA: TGTGCCAGCTCACCACCCAGCGGGGCTTTCACCGGGGAGCTGTTTTTT.

The CDR3 coding sequence is TGTGCCAGTAGTGACTCGACCAGCGGGGCCGGGGAGCTGTTTTTT. Translating gives CASSDSTSGAGELFF. This rearrangement joins TRBV10-3 to TRBJ2-2; TRBD2 matches 7 bases. The CDR3 totals 15 residues. V was clipped by 10 bases and J by 6 bases; unmatched bases: 14. Germline assignment: CDR1 ENHRY and CDR2 SYGVKD.

This clonotype occurred a few times. The rearrangement joins TRBV3-1 to TRBJ1-2; D ambiguous. V was clipped by 6 bases and J by 6 bases, with 17 bases between them. Per germline, CDR1 LGHDT and CDR2 YNNKEL (reference sequence). This CDR3 is 14 amino acids long. CDR3: CASRTDGWLDGYTF. The CDR3 DNA reads as TGTGCCAGCAGGACCGACGGTTGGTTAGATGGCTACACCTTC. The entire variable domain, with the rest obtained from reference TRBV3-1 and TRBJ1-2, is as follows: DTAVSQTPKYLVTQMGNDKSIKCEQNLGHDTMYWYKQDSKKFLKIMFSYNNKELIINETVPNRFSPKSPDKAHLNLHINSLELGDSAVYFCASRTDGWLDGYTFGSGTRLTVV.

The chain employs TRBV25-1 and TRBJ2-7; D remains unclear. The tail of the sequence fits TRBJ2-1 better, so the J call may be wrong. Germline CDR1 reads MGHDK; CDR2 reads SYGVNS. This CDR3 comprises 14 residues. The chain's CDR3 is CASSYGHAADEQFF. The CDR3 coding sequence is TGTGCCAGCAGCTACGGCCACGCCGCGGATGAGCAGTTCTTC.

The table lists this clonotype with a count of one. This chain links TRBV20-1 with TRBJ1-4; D is unresolved. Germline CDR1 is DFQATT and CDR2 is SNEGSKA (reference sequence). V lost 6 bases, J lost 7 bases, and 12 bases lay in between. This CDR3 is built from 12 residues. The CDR3 is CSASSGLEKLFF. Written as DNA, the CDR3 is TGCAGTGCATCGAGCGGACTTGAAAAACTGTTTTTT.

V gene TRBV2 combines with J gene TRBJ1-1; D might be TRBD1 (6 bases). The V gene lost 2 bases and the J gene lost 7 bases, with 11 bases spanning the gap. The CDR3 consists of 13 residues. CDR1 and CDR2 from the germline V gene are SNHLY and FYNNEI. The CDR3 region is CASSETGRGEAFF. The CDR3 region has the DNA TGTGCCAGCAGTGAAACAGGGCGGGGTGAAGCTTTCTTT.

The rearrangement joins TRBV29-1 to TRBJ1-2; 7 bases align to TRBD1. The junction had 10 bases not matched to a gene; V was cut back by 6 bases and J by 9 bases. CDR1 and CDR2 from the germline V gene are SQVTM and ANQGSEA. This CDR3 comprises 12 residues. The CDR3 DNA follows: TGCAGCGTACGACAGGGTTCAGGTAGCTACACCTTC. Protein sequence: CSVRQGSGSYTF.

This clonotype was recorded many times. V usage is TRBV7-8 and J usage is TRBJ1-2; 7 bases are a match to TRBD1. Germline V gene lookup returns CDR1 SGHVS and CDR2 FQNEAQ. This CDR3 is built from 15 residues. V lost 4 bases to trimming and J lost 2 bases; unmatched junction nucleotides: 7. CDR3 DNA sequence: TGTGCCAGCAGCTCCAGGGGGACAATCAACTATGGCTACACCTTC. Translation: CASSSRGTINYGYTF.

About this clonotype: This sequence may be a read error, since a much larger clone differs from it by one base. The chain joins TRBV12-3 or TRBV12-4 to TRBJ2-7; weak D call: TRBD2 (6 bases). CDR3 length: 17 amino acids. For the CDR3, the DNA is TGTGCCAGCAGTGAAGCGCTTCAAGGGACTGAATCCTACGAGCAGCACTTC. Translated: CASSEALQGTESYEQHF.

This clonotype was found a few times. A read error may be the cause here, since a much bigger clone is one base away. The rearrangement joins TRBV10-3 to TRBJ1-5; possible D gene TRBD1, 6 bases. The CDR3 length is 13 residues. Trimming shortened V by 6 bases and J by 2 bases, and 8 bases separated the two germline ends. Germline V gene data show CDR1 as ENHRY and CDR2 as SYGVKD. CDR3 residues: CAIRPGGNQPQHF. The CDR3 nucleotides are TGTGCCATCAGGCCAGGGGGCAATCAGCCCCAGCATTTT.

The V and J genes are TRBV19 and TRBJ1-2; TRBD1 matches 7 bases. Trimming cost V 7 bases and J 8 bases; bases outside gene matches: 7. In germline, CDR1 is LNHDA, CDR2 SQIVND (reference sequence). The CDR3 contains 12 residues. CDR3: CASTGDSPGYTF. The CDR3 region has the DNA TGTGCCAGTACCGGGGACAGCCCCGGCTACACCTTC.

This clonotype was found many times. The chain employs TRBV20-1 and TRBJ2-7; 9 nucleotides align to TRBD1. In germline, CDR1 is DFQATT, CDR2 SNEGSKA (reference sequence). The CDR3 is 15 amino acids. V lost 6 bases to trimming and J lost 6 bases; unmatched junction nucleotides: 15. CDR3 DNA: TGCAGTGCCTCGAAACCGGGACAGGGTTCGGCCGAGCAGTACTTC. This gives the protein CSASKPGQGSAEQYF.